Listed below are T cell receptor beta chains from one sample, sequenced in a study of blood T cells in healthy people across ages. TCRdb re-called the 5' RACE reads through MiXCR, storing one row per CDR3 protein. The sample has around 1,800,000 distinct CDR3 sequences; roughly two fifths are singletons. The sample taken for sequencing was blood. All receptors come from a human donor in good health. Both conserved end residues are part of each CDR3. A D gene is named only where the DNA matches it firmly. Not all rows give a size; the values are once, few, many and, for expanded clones, a class.

clone_size,d_call,j_call,v_call,cdr3_aa,cdr3_nt
many,NA,TRBJ1-1,TRBV29-1,CSAKPGALLYTEAFF,TGCAGCGCAAAGCCAGGGGCCCTATTATACACTGAAGCTTTCTTT
NA,NA,TRBJ1-3,TRBV7-9,CASLGPDSSGNTRYF,TGTGCCAGCTTGGGCCCGGACAGCTCTGGAAACACCAGATATTTT
NA,NA,TRBJ1-5,TRBV6-5,CASTPSPFSQPQHF,TGTGCCAGCACCCCCTCGCCGTTCAGTCAGCCCCAGCATTTT
few,NA,TRBJ2-1,TRBV20-1,CSASGGLLEQFF,TGCAGTGCTAGTGGCGGGCTCTTGGAGCAGTTCTTC
few,NA,TRBJ2-7,TRBV7-2,CASSLSFGQTYEQYF,TGTGCCAGCAGCTTATCGTTTGGACAGACCTACGAGCAGTACTTC
NA,NA,TRBJ2-5,TRBV12-3/TRBV12-4,CASTPLIETQYF,TGTGCCAGCACCCCCCTTATAGAGACCCAGTACTTC
NA,TRBD1,TRBJ2-1,TRBV6-5,CANRGQGNYNEQFF,TGTGCCAACAGGGGACAGGGTAACTACAATGAGCAGTTCTTC
many,NA,TRBJ2-4,TRBV28,CASSLRGTENIQYF,TGTGCCAGCAGTTTAAGAGGGACTGAAAACATTCAGTACTTC
NA,TRBD2,TRBJ2-1,TRBV5-1,CASSTLLAGGLSYNEQFF,TGCGCCAGCAGCACCCTACTAGCGGGGGGGCTCTCCTACAATGAGCAGTTCTTC
many,TRBD1,TRBJ2-6,TRBV11-2,CASSFTGVGANVLTF,TGTGCCAGCAGCTTTACAGGGGTTGGGGCCAACGTCCTGACTTTC
NA,NA,TRBJ1-1,TRBV9,CASSPEGVMGTEAFF,TGTGCCAGCAGTCCTGAGGGGGTAATGGGAACTGAAGCTTTCTTT
few,NA,TRBJ1-2,TRBV7-2,CASTLPVDPGYTF,TGTGCCAGCACCTTACCGGTGGATCCTGGCTACACCTTC
NA,NA,TRBJ1-1,TRBV6-5,CASSYSGSRVSEAFF,TGTGCCAGCAGTTACTCAGGGAGCCGGGTCTCTGAAGCTTTCTTT
NA,NA,TRBJ2-3,TRBV20-1,CSADPGHSDTQYF,TGCAGTGCTGATCCGGGACATTCGGATACGCAGTATTTT
NA,TRBD1,TRBJ1-2,TRBV6-5,CAGSPGTVRGYTF,TGTGCCGGCAGCCCCGGGACAGTCCGTGGCTACACCTTC
few,NA,TRBJ2-7,TRBV11-2,CASSSQVSTSYEQYF,TGTGCCAGCAGCTCACAGGTCTCGACCTCCTACGAGCAGTACTTC
NA,NA,TRBJ1-2,TRBV4-1,CASSHPVRANYGYTF,TGCGCCAGCAGCCACCCCGTGAGGGCTAACTATGGCTACACCTTC
NA,NA,TRBJ1-2,TRBV4-2,CASSQEFHRDTYYGYTF,TGTGCCAGCAGCCAAGAATTTCACCGGGACACCTACTATGGCTACACCTTC
once,NA,TRBJ2-3,TRBV5-1,CASSKLTTDTQYF,TGCGCCAGCAGCAAATTGACCACAGATACGCAGTATTTT
few,NA,TRBJ2-7,TRBV7-3,CASSPSPRDTNEQYF,TGTGCCAGCAGCCCCTCCCCGCGGGATACCAACGAGCAGTACTTC
few,TRBD1,TRBJ1-6,TRBV18,CASSPLRDRSNSPLHF,TGTGCCAGCTCACCCCTCCGGGACAGAAGTAATTCACCCCTCCACTTT
once,TRBD1,TRBJ1-3,TRBV20-1,CSARDWRQGGNTIYF,TGCAGTGCTAGAGATTGGAGACAGGGAGGAAACACCATATATTTT
few,TRBD2,TRBJ2-1,TRBV20-1,CSAQLGTSNNEQFF,TGCAGTGCCCAACTCGGGACTAGCAACAATGAGCAGTTCTTC
few,NA,TRBJ2-7,TRBV7-8,CASSGDTAYEQYF,TGTGCCAGCAGCGGGGACACAGCCTACGAGCAGTACTTC
NA,NA,TRBJ2-6,TRBV6-5,CASSYWPARATGANVLTF,TGTGCCAGCAGTTACTGGCCGGCGAGGGCAACTGGGGCCAACGTCCTGACTTTC
many,TRBD1,TRBJ1-2,TRBV29-1,CSVDRGQGNRYGYTF,TGCAGCGTTGATAGGGGACAGGGGAATCGCTATGGCTACACCTTC
few,NA,TRBJ1-5,TRBV7-2,CASSLNAGPGLGQPQHF,TGTGCCAGCAGCTTAAATGCAGGACCAGGGCTAGGACAGCCCCAGCATTTT
few,NA,TRBJ1-2,TRBV29-1,CSVLSVNNYGYTF,TGCAGCGTCCTTTCAGTGAATAACTATGGCTACACCTTC
NA,NA,TRBJ2-1,TRBV9,CASSVGGRRDNEQFF,TGTGCCAGCAGCGTTGGGGGGAGACGCGACAATGAGCAGTTCTTC
NA,NA,TRBJ2-1,TRBV18,CASSPSPDPGLNEQFF,TGTGCCAGCTCACCATCCCCGGACCCTGGACTCAATGAGCAGTTCTTC
NA,NA,TRBJ1-1,TRBV20-1,CSVTGQHHIHYTEAFF,TGCAGTGTAACGGGTCAGCACCACATACATTACACTGAAGCTTTCTTT
few,NA,TRBJ1-1,TRBV27,CASSPHVGGNTEAFF,TGTGCCAGCAGTCCCCACGTAGGGGGGAACACTGAAGCTTTCTTT
NA,NA,TRBJ1-2,TRBV12-3/TRBV12-4,CASSPRAAHGYTF,TGTGCCAGCAGCCCCCGGGCCGCCCATGGCTACACCTTC
NA,NA,TRBJ2-2,TRBV24-1,CATSDPDGLHTGELFF,TGTGCCACCAGTGACCCCGACGGGTTGCACACCGGGGAGCTGTTTTTT
few,TRBD2,TRBJ2-1,TRBV20-1,CSARGGLNEQFF,TGCAGTGCTCGGGGGGGCCTGAATGAGCAGTTCTTC
NA,TRBD2,TRBJ2-1,TRBV20-1,CSAQLSGGYNEQFF,TGCAGTGCCCAGCTTAGCGGGGGATACAATGAGCAGTTCTTC
few,TRBD1,TRBJ2-1,TRBV7-3,CASSLTGTGEQFF,TGTGCCAGCAGCTTAACCGGGACAGGGGAGCAGTTCTTC
NA,TRBD1,TRBJ2-4,TRBV10-3,CAIRPGQGVGIQYF,TGTGCCATCAGGCCGGGACAGGGAGTCGGCATTCAGTACTTC
NA,TRBD1,TRBJ2-7,TRBV6-6,CASSYPDRVDEQYF,TGTGCCAGCAGTTACCCGGACAGGGTCGACGAGCAGTACTTC
few,NA,TRBJ1-2,TRBV6-1,CARSEKTANYDGYTF,TGTGCCCGCAGTGAGAAGACAGCAAACTACGATGGCTACACCTTC